This TCR beta chain comes out of a study of T-cell reconstitution after alpha-beta-depleted transplantation in children. Using unique molecular identifiers, the investigators prepared the TCRbeta library. One entry per CDR3 protein results from TCRdb running MiXCR on the PCR reads. The sample holds about 240,000 distinct CDR3 sequences, 12% seen once. Germline loops: CDR1 SGHAT, CDR2 FQNNGV. The CDR3 runs to 18 residues. The V end lost 4 bases, the J end lost 4 bases, and 23 bases lay between the germline ends. This clonotype was found many times. This receptor was identified in a human donor who donated a stem cell graft to a child with acute lymphoblastic leukemia. The starting material was PBMCs from the stem cell graft donor, obtained from the stem cell graft. The rearrangement joins TRBV11-2 to TRBJ2-1; no clear D. CDR3 in DNA: TGTGCCAGCAGCTCAAGCAAGGCTCGCCCCGTCCCTTACAATGAGCAGTTCTTC. The encoded protein is CASSSSKARPVPYNEQFF.